A selection of T cell receptor beta chains follows, all from one sample in a study of preoperative IRX-2 immunotherapy in early breast cancer. The assay was immunoSEQ multiplex PCR, and TCRdb's table has in-frame clones only and misses some. The data contain some 19,000 clones, 85% of them singletons. This specimen consisted of lymph node tissue, obtained after IRX-2 immunotherapy. The receptors shown here come from a human donor with breast cancer. The CDR3 runs from the conserved cysteine through the conserved F or W. D genes are given only for firm matches.

j_gene,v_gene,d_gene,CDR3nt,CDR3aa
TRBJ1-1,TRBV29-1,NA,TGCAGCGTTGACAGGAATGGACCGACCATGAACACTGAAGCTTTCTTT,CSVDRNGPTMNTEAFF
TRBJ2-3,TRBV19,NA,TGTGCCAGTAGTCCATCGAGTCTTAACACAGATACGCAGTATTTT,CASSPSSLNTDTQYF
TRBJ1-5,TRBV6-8,NA,TGTGCCAGCAGTTTAAGGGGGGACGGACGTTATAGCAATCAGCCCCAGCATTTT,CASSLRGDGRYSNQPQHF
TRBJ1-4,TRBV6-8,NA,TGTGCCAGCCTGGGGACGGCGGTCCGAAAACTGTTTTTT,CASLGTAVRKLFF
TRBJ2-1,TRBV7-6,TRBD2,TGTGCCAGCAGCCCTCCGGGACTAGCCCCCTTTCCCAATGAGCAGTTCTTC,CASSPPGLAPFPNEQFF
TRBJ2-1,TRBV29-1,TRBD2,TGCAGCGTTGATCGTTGGGAGGGAGGCAATGAGCAGTTCTTC,CSVDRWEGGNEQFF
TRBJ2-2,TRBV11-3,TRBD1,TGTGCCAGCAGCTTGGGCAGGGGGCAGGGCACCGGGGAGCTGTTTTTT,CASSLGRGQGTGELFF
TRBJ2-5,TRBV10-2,NA,TGCGCCAGCAGTGACGGAGGGATCCAAGAGACCCAGTACTTC,CASSDGGIQETQYF
TRBJ1-4,TRBV15,TRBD1,TGTGCCACCAGCAGAAACAGGGGGTCAACTAATGAAAAACTGTTTTTT,CATSRNRGSTNEKLFF
TRBJ2-7,TRBV6-8,NA,TGTGCCAGCAGTTACTCGAAGGGACCAAAGGGGGACGAGCAGTACTTC,CASSYSKGPKGDEQYF
TRBJ2-7,TRBV6-8,TRBD1,TGTGCCAGCAGTTATGAAGGGACAGGGGGATACGAGCAGTACTTC,CASSYEGTGGYEQYF
TRBJ2-3,TRBV19,TRBD2,TGTGCCAGTAGTATGCTAGGGGCTAGCGGGGCAGATACGCAGTATTTT,CASSMLGASGADTQYF
TRBJ2-3,TRBV27,TRBD2,TGTGCCAGCAGTTTAACAGGACTAGCGTTTGCAGATACGCAGTATTTT,CASSLTGLAFADTQYF
TRBJ2-1,TRBV12-5,NA,TGTGCCAGCAAGGGTGGGCTAGCGAGTTACAATGAGCAGTTCTTC,CASKGGLASYNEQFF
TRBJ1-1,TRBV7-1,NA,TGTGCCAGCAGCTTAGCGCTTTACCCCACTGAAGCTTTCTTT,CASSLALYPTEAFF
TRBJ2-5,TRBV19,NA,TGTGCCAGTAGGAGAGGGGGAGTAGAGACCCAGTACTTC,CASRRGGVETQYF
TRBJ1-1,TRBV19,NA,TGTGCCAGTACCCGAGACAGGTACACTGAAGCTTTCTTT,CASTRDRYTEAFF
TRBJ1-2,TRBV6-7,NA,TGTGCCAGCAGCCGGGGGGGACCCAACCTCTATGGCTACACCTTC,CASSRGGPNLYGYTF
TRBJ1-2,TRBV28,NA,TGTGCCAGCAGTTTAGGAGCGGGTGGTAGGGGCTACACCTTC,CASSLGAGGRGYTF
TRBJ2-5,TRBV2,NA,TGTGCCAGCAGGCGGGACAGACAAGAGACCCAGTACTTC,CASRRDRQETQYF
TRBJ2-7,TRBV9,NA,TGTGCCAGCAGCGAAGACTACACCTACGAGCAGTACTTC,CASSEDYTYEQYF
TRBJ2-7,TRBV19,TRBD1,TGTGCCAGTAGTATAGACGCACAGGGGGCCTACGAGCAGTACTTC,CASSIDAQGAYEQYF
TRBJ2-7,TRBV18,TRBD2,TGTGCCAGCTCACCACAGTCTAGCGGGAGCATCTACGAGCAGTACTTC,CASSPQSSGSIYEQYF
TRBJ1-2,TRBV28,TRBD1,TGTGCCAGCAGTTTTAGGACAGGGAAATACACCTTC,CASSFRTGKYTF
TRBJ2-2,TRBV6-8,NA,TGTGCCAGCAGTTGGACAGACGACACCGGGGAGCTGTTTTTT,CASSWTDDTGELFF
TRBJ1-3,TRBV30,NA,TGTGCCTGGAGTGTACAGGGATCTGGAAACACCATATATTTT,CAWSVQGSGNTIYF
TRBJ2-5,TRBV11-3,TRBD2,TGTGCCAGCAGCTTACAGGGACTAGGGTGGGGCCAAGAGACCCAGTACTTC,CASSLQGLGWGQETQYF
TRBJ1-3,TRBV9,NA,TGTGCCAGCAGCTCGACAGTCTCTGGAAACACCATATATTTT,CASSSTVSGNTIYF
TRBJ1-3,TRBV28,NA,TGTGCCAGCACTCTTTATGGGGGACCCAAGCGAAACACCATATATTTT,CASTLYGGPKRNTIYF
TRBJ2-1,TRBV10-2,NA,TGCGCCAGCAGTGAACTGGGGAATGAGCAGTTCTTC,CASSELGNEQFF
TRBJ1-4,TRBV6-8,TRBD1,TGTGCCAGCAGGTCGGGACAGGGGGAAAAACTGTTTTTT,CASRSGQGEKLFF